This is a list of T cell receptor beta chains from one sample in a study of T cell responses to AZD1222 COVID-19 vaccine. Assay used: immunoSEQ multiplex PCR; TCRdb lists only in-frame clones, some missing. The data show around 99,000 clones, roughly 85% seen once. The sample was peripheral blood, taken 28 days after the second AZD1222 dose. The receptors here all came from an adult who received the AZD1222 COVID-19 vaccine. The CDR3 runs from the conserved cysteine through the conserved F or W. The order of the fields is V gene, D gene, clone size, J gene, CDR3 protein, CDR3 DNA. A D gene is named only where the DNA matches it firmly. Rows may omit the clone size; those that give it use once, few, many or a size class.

TRBV5-1	NA	few	TRBJ1-6	CASSREGFSYNSPLHF	TGCGCCAGCAGCCGCGAGGGGTTCTCCTATAATTCACCCCTCCACTTT
TRBV5-6	NA	NA	TRBJ1-1	CASSGGVSVNTEAFF	TGTGCCAGCAGCGGAGGGGTTTCCGTGAACACTGAAGCTTTCTTT
TRBV14	TRBD2	once	TRBJ2-7	CASSPARGLSYEQYF	TGTGCCAGCAGCCCTGCCCGGGGACTATCCTACGAGCAGTACTTC
TRBV2	NA	NA	TRBJ2-1	CASSERLTYNEQFF	TGTGCCAGCAGTGAACGGTTAACCTACAATGAGCAGTTCTTC
TRBV28	NA	few	TRBJ2-2	CATQGYANTGELFF	TGTGCCACCCAAGGTTACGCGAACACCGGGGAGCTGTTTTTT
TRBV27	NA	NA	TRBJ1-6	CASRINRGLGPLHF	TGTGCCAGCAGAATCAACCGAGGGCTTGGGCCCCTCCACTTT
TRBV5-1	TRBD1	NA	TRBJ2-7	CASSLGQGSHEQYF	TGCGCCAGCAGCTTAGGACAGGGGTCCCACGAGCAGTACTTC
TRBV6-5	NA	NA	TRBJ1-3	CASSRTGVGGNTIYF	TGTGCCAGCAGTCGGACGGGGGTCGGAGGAAACACCATATATTTT
TRBV4-2	NA	NA	TRBJ2-3	CASSQGPDTQYF	TGTGCCAGCAGCCAAGGTCCAGATACGCAGTATTTT
TRBV11-3	NA	NA	TRBJ2-5	CASSLGELETQYF	TGTGCCAGCAGCCTGGGAGAGTTAGAGACCCAGTACTTC
TRBV28	NA	NA	TRBJ1-5	CASQAVYQPQHF	TGTGCCTCTCAAGCCGTATATCAGCCCCAGCATTTT
TRBV6-5	NA	NA	TRBJ2-7	CASSYWSGAYEQYF	TGTGCCAGCAGTTACTGGTCGGGCGCCTACGAGCAGTACTTC